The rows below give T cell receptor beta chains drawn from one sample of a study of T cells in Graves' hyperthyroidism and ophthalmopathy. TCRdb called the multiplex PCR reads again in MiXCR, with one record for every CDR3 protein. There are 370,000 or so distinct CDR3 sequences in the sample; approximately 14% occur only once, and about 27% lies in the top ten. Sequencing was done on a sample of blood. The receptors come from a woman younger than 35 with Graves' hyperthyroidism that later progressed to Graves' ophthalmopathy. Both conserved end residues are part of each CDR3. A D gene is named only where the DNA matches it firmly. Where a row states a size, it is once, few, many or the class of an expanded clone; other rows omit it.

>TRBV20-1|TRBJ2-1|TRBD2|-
CSARDEGGQTSGRSTSYNEQFF
TGCAGTGCTAGAGATGAGGGTGGCCAGACTAGCGGGAGGTCCACCTCCTACAATGAGCAGTTCTTC
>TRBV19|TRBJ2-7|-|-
CASSISAGASYEQYF
TGTGCCAGTAGTATCTCGGCAGGGGCCTCCTACGAGCAGTACTTC
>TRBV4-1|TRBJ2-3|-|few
CASSQLPSPLAPATQYF
TGCGCCAGCAGCCAACTCCCCTCTCCTCTAGCCCCGGCTACGCAGTATTTT
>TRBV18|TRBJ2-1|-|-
CASSPSLSGHNEQFF
TGTGCCAGCTCACCAAGCCTCTCAGGGCACAATGAGCAGTTCTTC
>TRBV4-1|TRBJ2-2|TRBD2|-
CASSLQREYTGELFF
TGCGCCAGCAGCCTGCAGCGGGAGTATACCGGGGAGCTGTTTTTT
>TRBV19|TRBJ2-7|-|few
CASSIGGEGYEQYF
TGTGCCAGTAGTATCGGTGGAGAAGGCTACGAGCAGTACTTC
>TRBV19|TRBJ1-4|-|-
CASSPGAGEKLFF
TGTGCCAGTAGTCCCGGGGCCGGTGAAAAACTGTTTTTT
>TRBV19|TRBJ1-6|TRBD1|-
CASRRDGTEYNSPLHF
TGTGCCAGTAGACGCGATGGGACAGAGTATAATTCACCCCTCCACTTT
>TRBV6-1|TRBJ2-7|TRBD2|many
CASSEEPSGIYEQYF
TGTGCCAGCAGTGAAGAGCCTAGCGGGATCTACGAGCAGTACTTC
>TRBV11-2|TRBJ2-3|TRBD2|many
CASSWTMGGRTSTDTQYF
TGTGCCAGCAGCTGGACGATGGGCGGGAGAACTAGCACAGATACGCAGTATTTT
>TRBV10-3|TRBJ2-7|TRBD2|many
CAISESAGGPYEQYF
TGTGCCATCAGTGAGTCTGCGGGAGGCCCCTACGAGCAGTACTTC
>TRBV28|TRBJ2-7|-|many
CASSPRVSYEQYF
TGTGCCAGCAGCCCCAGGGTTTCCTACGAGCAGTACTTC
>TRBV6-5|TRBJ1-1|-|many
CASSYGRPMNTEAFF
TGTGCCAGCAGTTACGGGCGACCTATGAACACTGAAGCTTTCTTT
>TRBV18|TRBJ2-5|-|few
CASSPPRPGHFPKEIQYF
TGTGCCAGCTCACCGCCAAGGCCGGGACACTTCCCCAAAGAGATCCAGTACTTC
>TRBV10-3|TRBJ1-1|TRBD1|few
CAIRDRENTEAFF
TGTGCCATCAGGGACAGGGAAAACACTGAAGCTTTCTTT
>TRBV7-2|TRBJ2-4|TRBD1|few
CASSFSDRDRGNIQYF
TGTGCCAGCAGCTTTTCTGACAGGGACAGGGGGAACATTCAGTACTTC
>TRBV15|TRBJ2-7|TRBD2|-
CATSSRTSGYEQYF
TGTGCCACCAGCTCTCGGACTAGCGGCTACGAGCAGTACTTC
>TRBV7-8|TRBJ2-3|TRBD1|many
CASSYRQGLLSADTQYF
TGTGCCAGCAGCTATAGACAGGGCTTATTGTCTGCGGATACGCAGTATTTT
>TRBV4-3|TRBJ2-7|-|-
CASSQGTGRAEQYF
TGCGCCAGCAGCCAAGGGACAGGGAGGGCCGAGCAGTACTTC
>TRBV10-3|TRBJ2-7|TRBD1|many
CAISEPRDRGPYEQYF
TGTGCCATCAGTGAGCCCCGGGACAGGGGGCCCTACGAGCAGTACTTC
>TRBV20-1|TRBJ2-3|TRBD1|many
CSARWDRVTDTQYF
TGCAGTGCTAGATGGGACAGGGTCACAGATACGCAGTATTTT
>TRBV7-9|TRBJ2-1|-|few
CASSLVVTASSYNEQFF
TGTGCCAGCAGCTTAGTCGTGACAGCCAGCTCCTACAATGAGCAGTTCTTC
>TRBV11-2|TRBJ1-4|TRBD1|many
CASSLSGGGEKLFF
TGTGCCAGCAGCTTATCAGGGGGCGGTGAAAAACTGTTTTTT
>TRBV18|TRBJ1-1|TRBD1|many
CASSPGGQGGTEAFF
TGTGCCAGCTCACCCGGGGGACAGGGCGGCACTGAAGCTTTCTTT
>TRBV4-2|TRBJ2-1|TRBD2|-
CASSQDFGGRAANEQFF
TGTGCCAGCAGCCAAGATTTTGGCGGGAGGGCCGCCAATGAGCAGTTCTTC
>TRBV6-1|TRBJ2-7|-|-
CASSTNPTYEQYF
TGTGCCAGCAGTACGAACCCAACCTACGAGCAGTACTTC
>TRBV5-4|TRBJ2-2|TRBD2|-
CASSLLAGGGTGELFF
TGTGCCAGCAGCTTGTTAGCGGGAGGAGGCACCGGGGAGCTGTTTTTT
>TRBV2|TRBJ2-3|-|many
CASSEVATSTDTQYF
TGTGCCAGCAGTGAAGTGGCAACTAGCACAGATACGCAGTATTTT
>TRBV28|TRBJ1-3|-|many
CASSLLDGTSGNTIYF
TGTGCCAGCAGTTTACTGGACGGTACCTCTGGAAACACCATATATTTT
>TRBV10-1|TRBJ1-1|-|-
CAGSDSNTEAFF
TGCGCCGGTTCAGACTCGAACACTGAAGCTTTCTTT
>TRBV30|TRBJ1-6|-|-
CAWSEVERLYNSPLHF
TGTGCCTGGAGCGAAGTGGAACGGCTATATAATTCACCCCTCCACTTT
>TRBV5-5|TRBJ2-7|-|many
CASSLAWQVNEQYF
TGTGCCAGCAGCTTGGCGTGGCAGGTTAACGAGCAGTACTTC
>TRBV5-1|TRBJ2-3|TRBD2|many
CASSDPGLAGVDTQYF
TGCGCCAGCAGTGACCCGGGACTAGCGGGAGTTGATACGCAGTATTTT
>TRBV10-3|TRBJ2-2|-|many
CAIGTSNTGELFF
TGTGCCATTGGGACGTCGAACACCGGGGAGCTGTTTTTT
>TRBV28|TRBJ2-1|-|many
CASSFGGHNEQFF
TGTGCCAGCAGTTTCGGGGGGCACAATGAGCAGTTCTTC
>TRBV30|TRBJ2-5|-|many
CAWMRPGVETQYF
TGTGCCTGGATGCGTCCGGGCGTGGAGACCCAGTACTTC
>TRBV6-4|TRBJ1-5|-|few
CASSDRVSDSNQPQHF
TGTGCCAGCAGTGACCGGGTCTCGGATAGCAATCAGCCCCAGCATTTT
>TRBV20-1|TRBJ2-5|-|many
CSGGGQVQETQYF
TGCAGTGGGGGGGGACAGGTCCAAGAGACCCAGTACTTC
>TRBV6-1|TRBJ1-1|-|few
CASSYDRMNTEAFF
TGTGCCAGCAGTTACGACAGGATGAACACTGAAGCTTTCTTT
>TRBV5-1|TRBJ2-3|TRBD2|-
CASSVLAGTDTQYF
TGTGCCAGCAGCGTGCTAGCGGGCACAGATACGCAGTATTTT
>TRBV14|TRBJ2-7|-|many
CASGAGFPYEQYF
TGTGCGAGCGGAGCAGGGTTCCCCTACGAGCAGTACTTC
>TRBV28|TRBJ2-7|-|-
CASSPSAESSYEQYF
TGTGCCAGCAGTCCATCAGCGGAGAGCTCCTACGAGCAGTACTTC
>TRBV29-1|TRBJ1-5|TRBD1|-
CSVPGQGAGQPQHF
TGCAGCGTACCGGGACAGGGGGCGGGTCAGCCCCAGCATTTT
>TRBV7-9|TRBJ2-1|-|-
CASSSTALEQFF
TGTGCCAGCAGCTCTACAGCTCTTGAGCAGTTCTTC
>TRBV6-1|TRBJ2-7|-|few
CASSESGTYEQYF
TGTGCCAGCAGTGAATCTGGTACCTACGAGCAGTACTTC
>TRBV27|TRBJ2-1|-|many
CASNAGLEVTDEQFF
TGTGCCAGCAATGCAGGGCTGGAAGTTACCGATGAGCAGTTCTTC
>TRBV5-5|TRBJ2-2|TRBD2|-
CASKREGLSGELFF
TGTGCCTCAAAGCGGGAGGGCTTGTCCGGGGAGCTGTTTTTT